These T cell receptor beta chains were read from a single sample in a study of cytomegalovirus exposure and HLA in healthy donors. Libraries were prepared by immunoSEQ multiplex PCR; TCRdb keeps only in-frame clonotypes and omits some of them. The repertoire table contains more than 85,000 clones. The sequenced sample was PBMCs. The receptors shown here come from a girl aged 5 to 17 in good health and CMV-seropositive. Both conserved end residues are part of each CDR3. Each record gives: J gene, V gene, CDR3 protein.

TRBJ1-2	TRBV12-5	CASGFMTGPSGGYTF
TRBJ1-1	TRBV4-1	CASSPTGRDEAFF
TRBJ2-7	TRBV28	CASSTRTGPYAYEQYF
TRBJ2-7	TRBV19	CASSLLPGQGNEQYF
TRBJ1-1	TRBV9	CASSGPVGTRAFF
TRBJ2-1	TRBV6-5	CASSASSRGDEQFF
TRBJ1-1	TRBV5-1	CASSSGGFNTEAFF
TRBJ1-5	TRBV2	CASSGLSQPQHF
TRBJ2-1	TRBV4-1	CASSQGTSGSYNEQFF
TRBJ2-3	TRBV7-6	CASSPRQGLSTDTQYF
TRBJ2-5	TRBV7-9	CASSLVTSRETQYF
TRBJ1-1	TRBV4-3	CASSQGSVNTEAFF
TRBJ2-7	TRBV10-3	CAISVTGGDEQYF
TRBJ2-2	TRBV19	CASRVQGGDTGELFF
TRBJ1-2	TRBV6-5	CASSFTGVSYGYTF
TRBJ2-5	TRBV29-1	CSGAGNQETQYF